This T cell receptor beta chain was captured in a study of CD8+ T cells in alopecia areata. Study results and limitations: Greater clonality was observed in lesional scalp samples, especially alopecia totalis/universalis, versus normal scalp.

cDNA prepared by RNA extraction and subsequent reverse transcription served as the template for sequencing. Data came from immunoSEQ multiplex PCR; TCRdb stores just in-frame clones and leaves some out. The sample shows about 140,000 clones, roughly 60% of them seen only once. Trimming stripped 0 bases from V and 4 bases from J, with 2 bases between. The CDR3 loop spans 11 amino acids. Germline CDR1 GTSNPN, CDR2 SVGIG (reference sequence). This clone is a singleton in its sample. The antigen is unknown. Other DNA sequences from this sample encode an identical CDR3 as well. The chain joins TRBV30 to TRBJ2-3, with D unresolved. Sequencing was carried out using CD4+ T cells sorted from blood. The receptor's source is a human donor in good health. The CDR3 loop is CAWSVPDTQYF. CDR3 DNA sequence: TGTGCCTGGAGTGTCCCAGATACGCAGTATTTT.